Sequencing of this TCR beta chain was carried out in a study of CXCR3-negative and CXCR3-positive naive CD8 T cells. Investigators sorted each CD8+ T cell subset in triplicate, taking hundreds of thousands of cells each time. The CDR3 runs to 17 residues. In germline, CDR1 is DFQATT, CDR2 SNEGSKA (reference sequence). Whole-study results and caveats: TRBV-TRBJ usage was similar across naive CXCR3 subsets but distinct in memory cells. Researchers report that CXCR3-positive naive cells carry more hydrophobic TRB CDR3s than CXCR3-negative naive cells. Similar levels of surface CD5 were seen between naive subsets; TCR strength was inferred from TRB CDR3 properties. Comparably high diversity marked both naive subsets, whereas memory CD8+ cells had much lower diversity.

TRB cDNA was prepared as libraries by UMI-labeled 5' RACE. For each CDR3 protein, TCRdb gives one entry from its re-call of the 5' RACE reads, without DNA. The table lists approximately 140,000 distinct CDR3 sequences. As concerns this clonotype: As yet, its antigen is unknown.

The receptor was derived from a human donor in good health. Some clones in this sample may be carry-over from other donors' samples. Specimen: naive CXCR3+ CD8+ T cells from blood. The subset was: CD45RO-CCR7+CD27+CD95- naive CD8+ T cells expressing CXCR3 (TNR3+). V is TRBV20-1 and J is TRBJ2-1; there is no DNA to check the TCRdb D call of TRBD2. The chain's CDR3 is CSARLTTSGRVYNEQFF.